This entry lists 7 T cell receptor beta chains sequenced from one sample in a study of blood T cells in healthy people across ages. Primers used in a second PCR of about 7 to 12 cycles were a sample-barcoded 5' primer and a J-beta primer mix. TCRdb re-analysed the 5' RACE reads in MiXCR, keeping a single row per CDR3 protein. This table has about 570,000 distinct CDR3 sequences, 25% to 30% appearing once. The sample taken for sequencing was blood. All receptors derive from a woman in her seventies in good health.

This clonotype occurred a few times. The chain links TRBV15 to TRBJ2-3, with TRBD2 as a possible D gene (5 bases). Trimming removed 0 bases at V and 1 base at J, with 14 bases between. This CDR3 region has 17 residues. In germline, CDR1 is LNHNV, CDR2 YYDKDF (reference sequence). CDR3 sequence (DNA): TGTGCCACCAGCAGAGATTTTAAGGCGGGTGGCACAGATACGCAGTATTTT. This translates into CATSRDFKAGGTDTQYF.

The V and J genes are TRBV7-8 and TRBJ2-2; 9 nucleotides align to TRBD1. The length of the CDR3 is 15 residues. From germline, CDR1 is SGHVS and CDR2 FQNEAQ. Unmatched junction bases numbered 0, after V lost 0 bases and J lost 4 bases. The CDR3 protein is CASSLATGGTGELFF. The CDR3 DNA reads TGTGCCAGCAGCTTAGCGACAGGGGGCACCGGGGAGCTGTTTTTT.

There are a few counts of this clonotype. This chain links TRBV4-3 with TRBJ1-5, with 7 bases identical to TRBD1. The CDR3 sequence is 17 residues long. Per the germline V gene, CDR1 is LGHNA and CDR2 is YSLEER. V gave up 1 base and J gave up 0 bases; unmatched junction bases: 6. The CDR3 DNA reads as TGCGCCAGCAGCCAAGGGACAGGCGGTAATAGCAATCAGCCCCAGCATTTT. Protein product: CASSQGTGGNSNQPQHF.

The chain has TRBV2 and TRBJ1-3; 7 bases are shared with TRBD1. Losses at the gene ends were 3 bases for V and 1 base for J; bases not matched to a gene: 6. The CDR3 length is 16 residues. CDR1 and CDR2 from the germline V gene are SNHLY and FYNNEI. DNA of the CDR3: TGTGCCAGCAGTGACAGGCCAGGGGGTTCTGGAAACACCATATATTTT. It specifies CASSDRPGGSGNTIYF.

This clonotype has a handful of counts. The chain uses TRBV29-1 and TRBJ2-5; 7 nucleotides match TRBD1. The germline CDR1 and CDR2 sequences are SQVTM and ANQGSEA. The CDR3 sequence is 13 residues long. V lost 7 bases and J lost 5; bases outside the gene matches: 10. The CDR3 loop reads CSAGQVISETQYF. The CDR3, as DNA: TGCAGCGCTGGACAGGTGATATCGGAGACCCAGTACTTC.

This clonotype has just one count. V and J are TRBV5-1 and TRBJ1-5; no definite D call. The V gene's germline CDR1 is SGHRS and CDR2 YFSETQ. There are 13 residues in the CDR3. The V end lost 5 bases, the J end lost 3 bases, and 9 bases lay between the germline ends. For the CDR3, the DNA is TGCGCCAGCAGTTGGCAGCCCAATCAGCCCCAGCATTTT. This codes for CASSWQPNQPQHF.

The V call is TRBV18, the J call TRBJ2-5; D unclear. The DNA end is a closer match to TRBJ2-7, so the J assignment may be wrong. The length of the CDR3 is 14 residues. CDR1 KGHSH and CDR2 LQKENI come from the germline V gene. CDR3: CASSIPGVAYEQYF. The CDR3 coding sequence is TGTGCCAGCTCCATCCCTGGGGTGGCCTACGAGCAGTACTTC.